This T cell receptor (beta chain) was captured in a study of blood T cell repertoires in COVID-19. About the research overall: Both acute and convalescent COVID-19 samples were obtained from the United States, Italy and Spain. T cells, B-cell-depleted T cells, or PBMCs supplied cDNA or gDNA.

With 6 bases clipped from V and 4 bases from J, the junction kept 9 bases outside the gene matches. The CDR3 covers 15 residues. The germline CDR1 and CDR2 sequences are SGHDN and FVKESK. Authors' processing steps: From reference gene primer amplification, estimates of nucleated cell counts were derived. The table came from immunoSEQ multiplex PCR; TCRdb's copy has only in-frame clones and leaves some out. V, J and clone size are those of that table, while D and trimming were read from the DNA. Here the sample spans about 190,000 clones, 75% to 90% being singletons. This sequence was found in a man aged 40-55 years with acute or convalescent COVID-19. The chain combines TRBV14 with TRBJ1-2, with 9 bases fitting TRBD1. Sequencing was carried out using peripheral blood. The CDR3, as DNA: TGTGCCAGCAGTCGGACAGGGGATAATACCTATGGCTACACCTTC. It translates to CASSRTGDNTYGYTF.